This T cell receptor beta chain was found in a study of STAT5B mutations in CD4+ large granular lymphocyte leukemia. Whole-study results and caveats: Top patient clones used TRBV06 genes more often: 8/27 versus 2/35 in controls. CD4-sorted patient repertoires seemed more clonal than healthy CD4+ repertoires. No patients shared main leukemic clonotypes, though around 24% appeared at low frequency elsewhere.

Details on this clone: Its antigen is unknown.

After removal of 4 bases from V and 2 bases from J, the junction contained 6 bases not matched to a gene. CDR1 and CDR2 (germline): SGHRS, YFSETQ. The length of the CDR3 is 15 residues. In the authors' methods: A productive frequency of 2.59 x 10-5 was the lowest detectable. The method was immunoSEQ multiplex PCR; TCRdb's version includes in-frame clones alone and lacks a portion of them. The V and J calls and the clone size are those of that table, but D and trimming were determined from the DNA. Altogether around 47,000 clones are present, approximately 83% being singletons, with the ten largest covering 0.35%.

The receptor's source is a human donor in good health. The sequenced sample consisted of CD4+ T cells from blood buffy coats. The J gene is TRBJ2-1, the V gene TRBV5-1, with 7 bases aligning to TRBD1. The CDR3 sequence is CASSLRDRTYNEQFF. DNA for the CDR3: TGCGCCAGCAGCCTGAGGGACAGAACCTACAATGAGCAGTTCTTC.